These 4 T cell receptor beta chains were all obtained from the same sample, sequenced in a study of blood T cell repertoires in COVID-19 (TCRdb year 2020). The library was built by means of the immunoSEQ multiplex PCR assay. The immuneACCESS repertoire file appears here via TCRdb, limited to in-frame rearrangements. These files lack a portion of the clones; in checked studies, under half of the deficit traces to unresolved V genes, and the cause of the others is not known. This sample has about 280,000 clones in its table, and around 91% of those were observed once. About 1.5% of the sample goes to the ten largest clones. Input material: PBMCs or T cells enriched from blood (not recorded which). Receptors originate from a woman in her late teens or twenties with acute COVID-19.

The J gene is TRBJ1-5, the V gene TRBV27, with 8 bases matching TRBD1. Germline CDR1 MNHEY, CDR2 SMNVEV (reference sequence). This CDR3 contains 14 residues. V was clipped by 6 bases and J by 7 bases; unmatched bases: 8. The CDR3, as DNA: TGTGCCAGCAGGCCCCAACAGGGGGTACAGCCCCAGCATTTT. This translates into CASRPQQGVQPQHF.

This chain links TRBV29-1 with TRBJ1-2; 8 bases fit TRBD1. Germline V CDR1 and CDR2: SQVTM, ANQGSEA. The CDR3 covers 16 residues. The junction had 13 bases not matched to a gene; V was cut back by 0 bases and J by 7 bases. In DNA form, the CDR3 reads TGCAGCGTTGAAGACTCACCCTCGGGCAGGGGGCTTGGCTACACCTTC. Translated: CSVEDSPSGRGLGYTF.

This rearrangement joins TRBV24-1 to TRBJ1-1; maybe TRBD1 (6 bases). Germline V gene data show CDR1 as KGHDR and CDR2 as SFDVKD. The CDR3 runs 17 residues. Deletions cut 3 bases from V and 2 bases from J, with 18 bases between. CDR3 in DNA: TGTGCCACCAGTGATACCAGGGGCGGACAGACTAACACTGAAGCTTTCTTT. Its protein product is CATSDTRGGQTNTEAFF.

The rearrangement uses TRBV28 and TRBJ2-7; 8 bases are shared with TRBD2. V shed 6 bases and J 7 bases; nucleotides not matched to a gene: 14. The CDR3 has 15 residues. CDR1 is MDHEN and CDR2 is SYDVKM in the germline V gene. This chain's CDR3 is CASSRDRGGIEEQYF. As DNA, the CDR3 is TGTGCCAGCAGCCGAGATCGGGGGGGCATAGAGGAGCAGTACTTC. Variable domain in full (rest from reference TRBV28 and TRBJ2-7): DVKVTQSSRYLVKRTGEKVFLECVQDMDHENMFWYRQDPGLGLRLIYFSYDVKMKEKGDIPEGYSVSREKKERFSLILESASTNQTSMYLCASSRDRGGIEEQYFGPGTRLTVT.